A single sample is the source of the 27 T cell receptor beta chains below, sequenced in a study of blood T cell repertoires in COVID-19. TCRdb keeps only in-frame clones here, not all; method: immunoSEQ multiplex PCR. The sample comprises tens of thousands of clones, around 90% of which are singletons, and more than 4.5% rests with the top ten. The sample consisted of peripheral blood. These receptors originate from a man aged 55-75 years with COVID-19, enrolled during active disease.

This clone was recorded only once. The chain uses TRBV18 and TRBJ2-7; TRBD1 matches at 8 bases. Germline-derived CDR1 and CDR2 are KGHSH and LQKENI. This CDR3 is 14 amino acids long. V lost 6 bases and J lost 2; bases outside the gene matches: 6. The CDR3 nucleotides are TGTGCCAGCTCTCCCCCGGGACAGGCCTACGAGCAGTACTTC. This sequence encodes CASSPPGQAYEQYF. Complete variable domain (other parts from reference TRBV18 and TRBJ2-7): NAGVMQNPRHLVRRRGQEARLRCSPMKGHSHVYWYRQLPEEGLKFMVYLQKENIIDESGMPKERFSAEFPKEGPSILRIQQVVRGDSAAYFCASSPPGQAYEQYFGPGTRLTVT.

The chain links TRBV5-1 to TRBJ2-3, with a weak D call TRBD2 (6 bases). Germline CDR1 and CDR2: SGHRS and YFSETQ. The V end was cut by 0 bases, the J end by 5 bases, with 13 bases between. CDR3 length: 15 residues. The CDR3 DNA reads TGCGCCAGCAGCTTGGGTCCGGGAGAATTAGATACGCAGTATTTT. As protein: CASSLGPGELDTQYF.

The chain couples TRBV18 to TRBJ1-5, with D unclear. Trimming removed 3 bases from V and 0 bases from J, with 9 bases in between. The CDR3 length is 15 residues. Germline CDR1 is KGHSH and CDR2 is LQKENI. CDR3 nucleotide sequence: TGTGCCAGCTCACCGTGGCAGTATAGCAATCAGCCCCAGCATTTT. Amino acids: CASSPWQYSNQPQHF.

J is TRBJ2-5 and V is TRBV5-5, with 8 bases that match TRBD2. CDR3 length equals 12 residues. Trimming at V came to 4 bases and at J to 6 bases, leaving 2 bases not matched to a gene. Per the germline V gene, CDR1 is SGHKS and CDR2 is YYEKEE (reference sequence). The CDR3 loop is CASSPGGQTQYF. CDR3 nucleotide sequence: TGTGCCAGCAGCCCGGGGGGGCAGACCCAGTACTTC. The full variable domain, its missing parts supplied by reference TRBV5-5 and TRBJ2-5, is DAGVTQSPTHLIKTRGQQVTLRCSPISGHKSVSWYQQVLGQGPQFIFQYYEKEERGRGNFPDRFSARQFPNYSSELNVNALLLGDSALYLCASSPGGQTQYFGPGTRLLVL.

The J gene is TRBJ2-5, the V gene TRBV6-1; 10 positions agree with TRBD2. The CDR3 sequence is 16 residues long. The J segment lost 5 bases and the V segment lost 2 bases, leaving 8 bases of the junction unmatched. Germline CDR1 MNHNS, CDR2 SASEGT. The CDR3 coding sequence is TGTGCCAGCAGTGAATTTAGCGGGGGGACGGGGGAGACCCAGTACTTC. This translates into CASSEFSGGTGETQYF.

V gene TRBV18 combines with J gene TRBJ2-7, with D possibly TRBD1 on 6 matching bases. This CDR3 spans 15 amino acids. Germline V gene data show CDR1 as KGHSH and CDR2 as LQKENI. V was trimmed by 5 bases and J by 0 bases, leaving 14 bases between them. For the CDR3, the DNA is TGTGCCAGCTCAGAACAGGGCCCCCTCTCCTACGAGCAGTACTTC. This encodes CASSEQGPLSYEQYF.

The rearrangement uses TRBV18 and TRBJ1-2; D may be TRBD1 (6 bases). Germline CDR1 KGHSH, CDR2 LQKENI. The V gene lost 2 bases and the J gene lost 4 bases, with 11 bases spanning the gap. The CDR3 loop spans 14 amino acids. DNA for the CDR3: TGTGCCAGCTCACCAACGGACAGACCCTATGGCTACACCTTC. This codes for CASSPTDRPYGYTF.

The CDR3 nucleotides read TGCGCCAGCAGCCAAGGGGGTACAGGGCCAGACAATAATTCACCCCTCCACTTT. This translates into CASSQGGTGPDNNSPLHF. This rearrangement joins TRBV4-1 to TRBJ1-6, with a tentative D call TRBD1 (6 bases). Germline assignment: CDR1 MGHRA and CDR2 YSYEKL. The CDR3 is made up of 18 amino acids. V lost 1 base, J lost 5 bases, and 18 bases lay in between.

The J gene is TRBJ2-2, the V gene TRBV18, with 10 bases that match TRBD2. The CDR3 is 17 amino acids. V lost 3 bases and J lost 1; bases outside the gene matches: 5. Germline V gene sequence: CDR1 KGHSH, CDR2 LQKENI. The DNA of the CDR3 is TGTGCCAGCTCACCGAGTCTAGCGGGGGTGAACACCGGGGAGCTGTTTTTT. Amino acid sequence: CASSPSLAGVNTGELFF.

The rearrangement uses TRBV7-2 and TRBJ1-5; TRBD1 matches at 9 bases. V was pared by 5 bases and J by 6 bases, with 5 bases of the junction left unmatched. The CDR3 has 14 residues. Per germline, CDR1 SGHTA and CDR2 FQGNSA. CDR3 residues: CASSATGGTQPQHF. The CDR3 bases are TGTGCCAGCAGCGCGACAGGGGGTACTCAGCCCCAGCATTTT.

The rearrangement uses TRBV6-5 and TRBJ2-7; 10 bases are a match to TRBD2. Trimming cost V 4 bases and J 1 base; bases outside gene matches: 7. The CDR3 has 16 amino acids. Looked up from germline, CDR1 is MNHEY and CDR2 is SVGAGI. The chain's CDR3 is CASSSPWTSGSYEQYF. The DNA of the CDR3 is TGTGCCAGCAGTTCACCCTGGACTAGCGGATCCTACGAGCAGTACTTC.

The rearrangement uses TRBV24-1 and TRBJ2-7; a possible D gene is TRBD1 (6 bases). The ends were cut back, 6 bases at V and 3 bases at J, with 14 bases in the middle. Per the germline V gene, CDR1 is KGHDR and CDR2 is SFDVKD. This CDR3 has 14 residues. CDR3 DNA sequence: TGTGCCACCAGTCCCGGGACAAGGAACTACGAGCAGTACTTC. It yields the protein CATSPGTRNYEQYF.

This clone was seen a single time. CDR3 loop: CASSQGLAGVETQYF. For the CDR3, the DNA is TGTGCCAGCAGCCAGGGACTAGCGGGAGTTGAGACCCAGTACTTC. V is TRBV3-1 (or the pseudogene TRBV3-2) and J is TRBJ2-5; 14 nucleotides agree with TRBD2. V shed 3 bases and J 5 bases; nucleotides not matched to a gene: 2. Germline V gene sequence: CDR1 LGHDT, CDR2 YNNKEL (reference sequence). CDR3 length: 15 amino acids.

V usage is TRBV30 and J usage is TRBJ2-3; 8 nucleotides match TRBD2. V lost 0 bases to trimming and J lost 0 bases; unmatched junction nucleotides: 5. Germline values: CDR1 GTSNPN, CDR2 SVGIG (reference sequence). CDR3 length: 16 amino acids. CDR3 amino acids: CAWSVRSGRSTDTQYF. The CDR3 DNA is TGTGCCTGGAGTGTAAGGAGCGGGAGAAGCACAGATACGCAGTATTTT.

The chain uses TRBV4-3 and TRBJ2-7; 13 bases align to TRBD2. Trimming took 3 bases from V and 6 from J; bases not matched to a gene: 8. The CDR3 is made up of 16 amino acids. The germline CDR1 and CDR2 sequences are LGHNA and YSLEER. The CDR3 region is CASSHLLAGGVGEQYF. CDR3 nucleotides: TGCGCCAGCAGCCACTTACTAGCGGGAGGGGTCGGCGAGCAGTACTTC.

This rearrangement joins TRBV11-3 to TRBJ2-7, with D unclear. The CDR3 has 13 amino acids. Per the germline V gene, CDR1 is SGHNT and CDR2 is YENEEA. V lost 6 bases and J lost 7, with 16 bases in between. DNA for the CDR3: TGTGCCAGCAGACTCGGCGATAGCTCAGAGCAGTACTTC. It is translated as CASRLGDSSEQYF.

The chain uses TRBV2 and TRBJ2-1; no reliable D call. The CDR3 length is 13 residues. Germline loops: CDR1 SNHLY, CDR2 FYNNEI. Trimming took 5 bases from V and 3 from J, leaving 8 bases between them. In DNA, the CDR3 is TGTGCCAGCAGTCTACGAGACTACAATGAGCAGTTCTTC. Amino acid sequence: CASSLRDYNEQFF.

The DNA of the CDR3 is TGTGCTAGTGGTTTTGGCAGCTCTGGAAACACCATATATTTT. Its protein is CASGFGSSGNTIYF. V usage is TRBV12-5 and J usage is TRBJ1-3; D uncertain. Germline V gene lookup returns CDR1 LGHNT and CDR2 FRNRAP. This CDR3 is built from 14 residues. Trimming removed 3 bases at V and 0 bases at J, with 6 bases between.

The rearrangement uses TRBV5-4 and TRBJ2-1, with 8 bases aligning to TRBD1. V lost 4 bases and J lost 7; bases outside the gene matches: 16. The CDR3 has 17 residues. Germline values: CDR1 SGHNT, CDR2 YYREEE (reference sequence). The chain's CDR3 is CASSTGDRRGLGNEQFF. CDR3 in DNA: TGTGCCAGCAGCACGGGGGACAGGAGGGGCCTGGGGAATGAGCAGTTCTTC. The full variable domain, its missing parts supplied by reference TRBV5-4 and TRBJ2-1, is ETGVTQSPTHLIKTRGQQVTLRCSSQSGHNTVSWYQQALGQGPQFIFQYYREEENGRGNFPPRFSGLQFPNYSSELNVNALELDDSALYLCASSTGDRRGLGNEQFFGPGTRLTVL.

In this sample, this clone turned up once. Within the sample, other DNA sequences also encode this same CDR3. V is TRBV9 and J is TRBJ1-3; the match to TRBD1 covers 12 bases. V lost 4 bases to trimming and J lost 8 bases; unmatched junction nucleotides: 10. The CDR3 is made up of 16 amino acids. CDR1 and CDR2 from the germline V gene are SGDLS and YYNGEE. The CDR3 is CASSSPPGQGADTIYF. The CDR3 bases are TGTGCCAGCAGCAGCCCCCCGGGACAGGGGGCTGACACCATATATTTT. Full variable domain (rest looked up from reference TRBV9 and TRBJ1-3): DSGVTQTPKHLITATGQRVTLRCSPRSGDLSVYWYQQSLDQGLQFLIQYYNGEERAKGNILERFSAQQFPDLHSELNLSSLELGDSALYFCASSSPPGQGADTIYFGEGSWLTVV.

This clone appeared a few times. The genes are TRBV9 and TRBJ2-5; the D gene is possibly TRBD2 (6 bases). Germline lookup yields CDR1 SGDLS and CDR2 YYNGEE. The length of the CDR3 is 13 residues. The V gene lost 7 bases and the J gene lost 3 bases, with 13 bases spanning the gap. The CDR3 reads CASGGTGEETQYF. In DNA, the CDR3 is TGTGCCAGCGGAGGGACTGGCGAAGAGACCCAGTACTTC.

This chain uses TRBV2 with TRBJ2-7; a possible D gene is TRBD1 (5 bases). The CDR3 extends over 14 amino acids. Trimming took off 2 bases at V and 4 bases at J, with 12 bases between the two ends. Per the germline V gene, CDR1 is SNHLY and CDR2 is FYNNEI. The CDR3 sequence: CASSEFREGYEQYF. CDR3 bases: TGTGCCAGCAGTGAATTCAGGGAAGGGTACGAGCAGTACTTC.

This chain links TRBV5-1 with TRBJ2-7; 12 bases agree with TRBD2. From germline, CDR1 is SGHRS and CDR2 YFSETQ. This CDR3 contains 16 residues. The V and J ends lost 4 bases and 5 bases, in that order; junction bases with no gene match: 10. The CDR3 nucleotides read TGCGCCAGCAGCCCCACCCAACTAGCGGGAGGAAACGAGCAGTACTTC. It yields the protein CASSPTQLAGGNEQYF.

This clone was found a few times. The chain carries TRBV11-1 and TRBJ2-2; D not certain. Per the germline V gene, CDR1 is SGHAT and CDR2 is FQDESV (reference sequence). The CDR3 consists of 16 residues. Trimming left V 0 bases short and J 0 bases short, with 8 bases between. The CDR3 loop reads CASSLAGPTNTGELFF. DNA of the CDR3: TGTGCCAGCAGCTTAGCCGGTCCCACGAACACCGGGGAGCTGTTTTTT.

The V call is TRBV6-2 or TRBV6-3, the J call TRBJ2-7; 9 positions agree with TRBD1. Germline-derived CDR1 and CDR2 are MNHEY and SVGEGT. V lost 0 bases to trimming and J lost 5 bases; unmatched junction nucleotides: 11. CDR3 length: 17 residues. The CDR3 DNA is TGTGCCAGCAGTTACTCCCTAACCGGGACAGGGAGGGACGAGCAGTACTTC. This translates into CASSYSLTGTGRDEQYF.

The chain recombines TRBV10-2 with TRBJ1-1; 10 bases line up with TRBD1. Per germline, CDR1 WSHSY and CDR2 SAAADI. CDR3 length: 14 residues. V dropped 3 bases and J dropped 7; count of bases not matched to a gene: 5. The CDR3 coding sequence is TGCGCCAGCAGTGAAAGACAGGGGGCGGGTGAAGCTTTCTTT. It codes for CASSERQGAGEAFF.

This chain connects TRBV5-1 to TRBJ1-6; 9 bases line up with TRBD1. This CDR3 contains 13 residues. Trimming cost V 8 bases and J 11 bases; bases outside gene matches: 8. CDR1 SGHRS and CDR2 YFSETQ come from the germline V gene. CDR3 residues: CASTLGQGTPLHF. Here the CDR3 DNA reads TGCGCCAGTACCCTAGGACAGGGGACACCCCTCCACTTT. Full variable domain (remainder filled in from reference TRBV5-1 and TRBJ1-6): KAGVTQTPRYLIKTRGQQVTLSCSPISGHRSVSWYQQTPGQGLQFLFEYFSETQRNKGNFPGRFSGRQFSNSRSEMNVSTLELGDSALYLCASTLGQGTPLHFGNGTRLTVT.